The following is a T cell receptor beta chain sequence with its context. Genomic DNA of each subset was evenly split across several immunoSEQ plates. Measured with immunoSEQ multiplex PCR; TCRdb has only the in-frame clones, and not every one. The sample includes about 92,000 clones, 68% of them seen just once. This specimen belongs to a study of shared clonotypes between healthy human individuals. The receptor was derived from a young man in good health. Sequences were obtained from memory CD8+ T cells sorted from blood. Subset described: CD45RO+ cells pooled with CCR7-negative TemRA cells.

The CDR3 DNA reads as TGCGCCAGCAGTTTAGAGGGTTCGAACGAGCAGTACTTC. It specifies CASSLEGSNEQYF. This sequence joins TRBV10-1 and TRBJ2-7, with D maybe TRBD2 (5 bases). Trimming shortened V by 5 bases and J by 5 bases, and 13 bases separated the two germline ends. CDR3 length: 13 amino acids. The germline V gene has CDR1 WNHNN and CDR2 SYGVQD (reference sequence).